What follows describes a single T cell receptor beta chain. This clone appeared once. Its antigen specificity is not known. No qualities accompany the bases; no much larger clone lies one base away. This sample was taken from a study of control samples from healthy donors and cancer patients (dated by TCRdb to about 2020). The CDR3, from cysteine to phenylalanine, totals 16 residues. Of all the DNA, just the CDR3 is kept, 48 bases in frame from base 1. Trimming accounts for 3 bases at V and 14 bases at J, while the number of junction bases matched to no gene is 13. Per the germline V gene, SGHRS is the CDR1 and YFSETQ is the CDR2. The library was built by means of the immunoSEQ multiplex PCR assay. TCRdb re-hosts the immuneACCESS table, in-frame sequences only. Its copies lack some clones; in the studies checked, an unresolved V gene accounts for under half of them, and the cause for the rest is not known. A total of around 180,000 clones appear in this sample, around 88% of them only once. The top ten clones comprise about 5.3% of the sample.

The chain links TRBV5-1 with TRBJ1-6, with 11 bases in between that match TRBD1. This sequence was found in a young woman in good health. The specimen sequenced was blood. The CDR3 reads as follows: CASSSGPGQGVVSLHF. The nucleotide sequence is given as TGCGCCAGCAGCTCGGGCCCGGGACAGGGGGTCGTTTCCCTCCACTTT.